This T cell receptor beta chain appears in the sequencing data of a study of cytomegalovirus exposure and HLA in healthy donors. The wider study: Assignment to the Caucasian-associated ancestry cluster applied to approximately 80% of the approximately 400 genotyped donors.

This clone is a singleton in its sample. Its specificity is unknown. Amplification used 60 Vbeta primers and 13 Jbeta primers. The table came from immunoSEQ multiplex PCR; TCRdb's copy has only in-frame clones and leaves some out. This table holds roughly 240,000 clones, around 84% found once. Study conclusions and caveats: Later on, analysis showed that most CMV-associated TCR beta chains appeared to be HLA-restricted. Cytomegalovirus status was reportedly diagnosed by the classifier with high sensitivity and specificity. In a later analysis, an Asian-associated ancestry cluster reportedly showed fewer N-insertions than the roughly 700-donor mean.

V shed 0 bases and J 0 bases; nucleotides not matched to a gene: 6. The germline V gene encodes CDR1 SGHRS and CDR2 YFSETQ. This CDR3 comprises 17 residues. This chain links TRBV5-1 with TRBJ2-7; TRBD2 aligns across 10 bases. The sequence came from a girl aged 2-10 years in good health and CMV-seronegative. The sequencing input was PBMCs. The CDR3 spells CASSLAGTSESSYEQYF. The CDR3 nucleotides read TGCGCCAGCAGCTTGGCAGGGACTAGCGAGAGCTCCTACGAGCAGTACTTC.